The 19 T cell receptor beta chains below all came from one sample that was sequenced in a study of T cells in Graves' hyperthyroidism and ophthalmopathy. RNA transcripts yielded amplified TCR beta CDR3 regions. When the TCR CDR3 underwent first-round RT-PCR, the HTBI primer set was used. TCRdb re-called the multiplex PCR reads through MiXCR, storing one row per CDR3 protein. The table shows approximately 200,000 distinct CDR3 sequences, with about 17% occurring only once. Input material: blood. The receptors shown here come from a man aged 35-49 years with Graves' hyperthyroidism.

This clonotype was detected ten times or more. This sequence joins TRBV5-1 and TRBJ2-7, with D perhaps TRBD1 (5 bases). Germline values: CDR1 SGHRS, CDR2 YFSETQ. V was shortened by 2 bases and J by 0 bases, with 6 bases between the two germline ends. The length of the CDR3 is 13 residues. The CDR3 sequence is CASSFTGSYEQYF. CDR3 nucleotide sequence: TGCGCCAGCAGCTTCACAGGCTCCTACGAGCAGTACTTC.

V is TRBV25-1 and J is TRBJ1-2, with D perhaps TRBD1 (6 bases). V was shortened by 3 bases and J by 4 bases, with 15 bases between the two germline ends. Germline V lookup: CDR1 MGHDK, CDR2 SYGVNS. CDR3 length equals 15 residues. The CDR3 region is CASSDDHRDFYGYTF. As DNA, the CDR3 is TGTGCCAGCAGTGACGACCACAGGGACTTCTATGGCTACACCTTC.

This clonotype appeared many times. V is TRBV20-1 and J is TRBJ2-3, with TRBD2 matching over 9 bases. The V gene end was trimmed by 3 bases and the J gene end by 6 bases; junction bases not matched to a gene: 4. The CDR3 runs 13 residues. CDR1 DFQATT and CDR2 SNEGSKA come from the germline V gene (reference sequence). For the CDR3, the DNA is TGCAGTGCTAGGGAGCGGGGGGTGGATACGCAGTATTTT. Its translation is CSARERGVDTQYF.

This clonotype appeared a few times. Its ends do not fully match the called genes, so a read error is possible. The rearrangement uses TRBV19 and TRBJ1-1; D gene uncertain. The CDR3 sequence is 14 residues long. Germline V gene data show CDR1 as LNHDA and CDR2 as SQIVND (reference sequence). CDR3 loop: CASSLDPMSTEAFF. The CDR3 DNA is TGTGCCAGTAGTTTAGACCCAATGAGCACTGAAGCTTTCTTT. Together with reference TRBV19 and TRBJ1-1, the CDR3 gives the full variable domain: DGGITQSPKYLFRKEGQNVTLSCEQNLNHDAMYWYRQDPGQGLRLIYYSQIVNDFQKGDIAEGYSVSREKKESFPLTVTSAQKNPTAFYLCASSLDPMSTEAFFGQGTRLTVV.

This clonotype showed up many times. The chain combines TRBV6-1 with TRBJ1-2; D gene unclear. Trimming took 1 base from V and 8 from J, leaving 8 bases between them. This CDR3 comprises 12 residues. The germline CDR1 and CDR2 sequences are MNHNS and SASEGT. The CDR3 region is CASSEGPRGYTF. The CDR3, as DNA: TGTGCCAGCAGTGAAGGCCCGCGAGGCTACACCTTC.

This clonotype was observed at least ten times. The CDR3 DNA reads as TGTGCCAGCAGTCCTCTGGACACCGGGGAGCTGTTTTTT. Residues: CASSPLDTGELFF. This chain connects TRBV11-3 to TRBJ2-2, with D hard to call. There are 13 residues in the CDR3. Germline CDR1 SGHNT, CDR2 YENEEA. Deletions cut 6 bases from V and 3 bases from J, with 8 bases between.

This clonotype was picked up many times. The chain employs TRBV29-1 and TRBJ2-3, with a possible D match to TRBD2 (7 bases). The CDR3 sequence is 17 residues long. Trimming stripped 4 bases from V and 2 bases from J, with 22 bases between. Germline V CDR1 and CDR2: SQVTM, ANQGSEA. The chain's CDR3 is CSVVGGARTPFTDTQYF. In DNA form, the CDR3 reads TGCAGCGTTGTTGGGGGGGCAAGGACTCCCTTCACAGATACGCAGTATTTT.

The chain employs TRBV9 and TRBJ2-1; TRBD1 matches at 9 bases. Germline V gene sequence: CDR1 SGDLS, CDR2 YYNGEE. Unmatched junction bases numbered 6, after V lost 4 bases and J lost 4 bases. There are 15 residues in the CDR3. CDR3 nucleotides: TGTGCCAGCAGCTTCGGACAGGGGATTTACAATGAGCAGTTCTTC. It translates to CASSFGQGIYNEQFF. The entire variable domain, with the rest obtained from reference TRBV9 and TRBJ2-1, is as follows: DSGVTQTPKHLITATGQRVTLRCSPRSGDLSVYWYQQSLDQGLQFLIQYYNGEERAKGNILERFSAQQFPDLHSELNLSSLELGDSALYFCASSFGQGIYNEQFFGPGTRLTVL.

In its sample, this clonotype was seen many times. The J gene is TRBJ2-7, the V gene TRBV27; D gene unclear. In germline, CDR1 is MNHEY, CDR2 SMNVEV (reference sequence). This CDR3 is built from 14 residues. The V end lost 2 bases, the J end lost 3 bases, and 11 bases lay between the germline ends. CDR3 bases: TGTGCCAGCAGTTTACGAGACAACGTCTACGAGCAGTACTTC. This sequence encodes CASSLRDNVYEQYF.

V usage is TRBV28 and J usage is TRBJ2-5; 9 bases fit TRBD2. Germline V lookup: CDR1 MDHEN, CDR2 SYDVKM. The CDR3 contains 16 residues. Germline trimming cut 4 bases from V and 1 base from J; bases unmatched to any gene: 7. CDR3 in amino acids: CASSSQSGGTQETQYF. Here the CDR3 DNA reads TGTGCCAGCAGTTCCCAGAGCGGGGGGACCCAAGAGACCCAGTACTTC. Using reference TRBV28 and TRBJ2-5 for the parts outside the CDR3, the full variable domain is DVKVTQSSRYLVKRTGEKVFLECVQDMDHENMFWYRQDPGLGLRLIYFSYDVKMKEKGDIPEGYSVSREKKERFSLILESASTNQTSMYLCASSSQSGGTQETQYFGPGTRLLVL.

This clonotype was seen ten or more times. The chain uses TRBV28 and TRBJ1-2, with 7 positions matching TRBD1. The CDR3 is made up of 14 amino acids. Germline V gene data show CDR1 as MDHEN and CDR2 as SYDVKM. The trim removed 4 bases at V and 4 bases at J, leaving 6 bases unmatched. CDR3 DNA sequence: TGTGCCAGCAGTTCGGTGGGACAGACCTATGGCTACACCTTC. It yields the protein CASSSVGQTYGYTF.

The chain has TRBV20-1 and TRBJ1-1; no reliable D call. The CDR3 has 13 amino acids. Deletions cut 3 bases from V and 2 bases from J, with 10 bases between. Germline assignment: CDR1 DFQATT and CDR2 SNEGSKA (reference sequence). The CDR3 nucleotides are TGCAGTGCTAGTAGGCCGGAAAACACTGAAGCTTTCTTT. Translation: CSASRPENTEAFF.

This clonotype was counted only a few times. This may arise from a read error, as a much more abundant clone is one base away. This rearrangement joins TRBV6-1 to TRBJ1-1, with D unresolved. Germline CDR1 and CDR2: MNHNS and SASEGT. The CDR3 is 14 residues long. The DNA of the CDR3 is TGTGCCGGCAGGATGCTGACGGTGAACACTGAAGCTTTCTTT. This encodes CAGRMLTVNTEAFF.

This clonotype was seen repeatedly, ten times or more. The V call is TRBV6-1, the J call TRBJ1-3, with D tentatively TRBD1 (5 bases). In germline, CDR1 is MNHNS, CDR2 SASEGT. V lost 7 bases and J 4 bases, leaving 11 bases between the germline ends. The CDR3 extends over 13 amino acids. Here the CDR3 reads CASTKGVGNTIYF. CDR3 sequence (DNA): TGTGCCAGCACCAAAGGGGTCGGAAACACCATATATTTT.

This clonotype occurred a few times. The rearrangement joins TRBV10-1 to TRBJ2-3; D gene ambiguous. There are 14 residues in the CDR3. The V and J ends lost 8 bases and 4 bases respectively, with 16 bases between them. Germline lookup yields CDR1 WNHNN and CDR2 SYGVQD (reference sequence). The CDR3 DNA reads as TGCGCCAGCCGGAGTGGGGTATTGGCAGATACGCAGTATTTT. Translating it yields CASRSGVLADTQYF.

The sample holds a few counts of this clonotype. The J gene is TRBJ2-3, the V gene TRBV5-4; 8 nucleotides align to TRBD1. The J segment lost 10 bases and the V segment lost 3 bases, leaving 16 bases of the junction unmatched. The germline gives CDR1 SGHNT, CDR2 YYREEE (reference sequence). The CDR3 sequence is 16 residues long. As DNA, the CDR3 is TGTGCCAGCAGCTCGAATAAGGACAGGGTTGGCGAGGCGCAGTATTTT. Its protein product is CASSSNKDRVGEAQYF.

CDR3 loop: CAISPGRESYNEQFF. CDR3 DNA sequence: TGTGCCATCAGTCCCGGACGGGAGTCCTACAATGAGCAGTTCTTC. The V call is TRBV10-3, the J call TRBJ2-1, with D perhaps matching TRBD2 (6 bases). Deletions cut 5 bases from V and 1 base from J, with 12 bases between. Per germline, CDR1 ENHRY and CDR2 SYGVKD. CDR3 length: 15 residues.

This clonotype was detected many times. This chain links TRBV28 with TRBJ2-3, with 8 bases fitting TRBD2. The CDR3 contains 16 residues. Germline assignment: CDR1 MDHEN and CDR2 SYDVKM. J lost 7 bases, V lost 3 bases, and 12 bases had no gene match. CDR3 sequence (DNA): TGTGCCAGCAGTTTGGGCCTAGCGGCGGGGGGTAATACGCAGTATTTT. Its translation: CASSLGLAAGGNTQYF.

This clonotype occurred many times. The V call is TRBV20-1, the J call TRBJ2-3; D remains ambiguous. Trimming took off 2 bases at V and 5 bases at J, with 11 bases between the two ends. Germline V gene data show CDR1 as DFQATT and CDR2 as SNEGSKA (reference sequence). The CDR3 extends over 13 amino acids. The CDR3 here is CSARRQTGDTQYF. CDR3 nucleotide sequence: TGCAGTGCTAGACGCCAGACCGGAGATACGCAGTATTTT.